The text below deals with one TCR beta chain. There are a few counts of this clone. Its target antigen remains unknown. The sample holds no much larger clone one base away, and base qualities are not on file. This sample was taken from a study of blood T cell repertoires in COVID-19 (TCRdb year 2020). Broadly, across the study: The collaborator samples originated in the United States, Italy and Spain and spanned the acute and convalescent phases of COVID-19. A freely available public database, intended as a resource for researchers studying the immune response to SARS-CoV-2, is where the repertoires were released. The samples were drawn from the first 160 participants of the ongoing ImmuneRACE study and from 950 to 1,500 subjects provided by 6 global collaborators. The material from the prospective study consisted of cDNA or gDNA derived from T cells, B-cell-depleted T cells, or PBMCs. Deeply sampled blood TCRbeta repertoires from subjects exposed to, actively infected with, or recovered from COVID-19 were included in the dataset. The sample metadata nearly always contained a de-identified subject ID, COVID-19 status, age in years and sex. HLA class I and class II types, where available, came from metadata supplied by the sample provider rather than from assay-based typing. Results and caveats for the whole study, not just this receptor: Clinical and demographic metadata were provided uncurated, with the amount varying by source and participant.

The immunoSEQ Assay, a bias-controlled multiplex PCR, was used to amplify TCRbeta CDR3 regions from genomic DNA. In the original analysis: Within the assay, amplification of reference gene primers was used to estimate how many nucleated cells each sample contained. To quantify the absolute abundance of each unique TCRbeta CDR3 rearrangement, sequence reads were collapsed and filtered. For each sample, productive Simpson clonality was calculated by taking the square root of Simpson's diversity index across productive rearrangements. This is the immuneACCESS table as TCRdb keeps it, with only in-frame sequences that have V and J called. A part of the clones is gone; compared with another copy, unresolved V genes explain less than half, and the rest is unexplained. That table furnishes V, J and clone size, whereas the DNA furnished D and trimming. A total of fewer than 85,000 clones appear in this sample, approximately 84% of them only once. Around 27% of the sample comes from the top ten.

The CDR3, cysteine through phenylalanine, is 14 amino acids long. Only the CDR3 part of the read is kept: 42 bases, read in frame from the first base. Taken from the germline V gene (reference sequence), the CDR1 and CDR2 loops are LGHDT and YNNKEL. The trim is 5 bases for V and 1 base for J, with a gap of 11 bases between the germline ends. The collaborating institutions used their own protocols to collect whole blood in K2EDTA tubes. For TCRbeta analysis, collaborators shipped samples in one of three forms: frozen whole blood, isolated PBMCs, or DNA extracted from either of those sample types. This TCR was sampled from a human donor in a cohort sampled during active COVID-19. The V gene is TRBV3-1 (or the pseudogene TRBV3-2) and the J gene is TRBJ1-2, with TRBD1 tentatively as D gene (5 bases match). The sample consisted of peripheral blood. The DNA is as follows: TGTGCCAGCAGCAGGGGTGGCTATAACTATGGCTACACCTTC. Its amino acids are CASSRGGYNYGYTF.